This T cell receptor (beta chain) appears in the sequencing data of a study of response to subunit inactivated influenza vaccine. TCRdb passed the RT-PCR reads through MiXCR, listing each CDR3 protein once. Among 500,000 to 550,000 distinct CDR3 sequences listed, roughly a quarter were seen once. Unmatched junction bases numbered 8, after V lost 3 bases and J lost 4 bases. CDR3 length: 15 residues. CDR1 is LGHNA, CDR2 YNFKEQ, per germline. These same records also appear under a second study, on T cells expressing NK-cell markers. That study reports: A 5'RACE template switching approach incorporating UMIs was used to make TCR beta cDNA. Repertoires of TCR beta were obtained from T cells sorted as CD3+CD56+NKG2C+, CD3+CD56+NKG2C- and CD3+CD56-NKG2C+. The authors sequenced eight donors, of whom seven were HCMV-seropositive and one was seronegative. CD8+ T cells in over five donors included dominant NKG2C+ clonotypes at about 1.0-8%.

The sequence was obtained from a middle-aged man who received an inactivated influenza vaccine. Sequencing used CD4+ T cells sorted from PBMCs, obtained 11 to 12 days after vaccination. The V and J genes are TRBV4-2 and TRBJ1-1, with 7 bases that match TRBD1. The CDR3 DNA reads TGTGCCAGCAGCCAGGATGGACAGGTGGGCACTGAAGCTTTCTTT. Translating it yields CASSQDGQVGTEAFF.